These 13 T cell receptor beta chains originate from one sample sequenced in a study of cytomegalovirus exposure and HLA in healthy donors. The study ran its PCR with 60 Vbeta and 13 Jbeta primers. Some clones are missing from TCRdb's copy, which holds only in-frame ones; the method was immunoSEQ multiplex PCR. This sample has around 62,000 clones; approximately 81% occur once, and the top ten carry roughly 2.9%. The specimen sequenced was PBMCs. These receptors were taken from a woman aged 25-40 years in good health and CMV-seronegative.

This sequence joins TRBV4-1 and TRBJ2-7; D is possibly TRBD1 (6 bases). Trimming cost V 5 bases and J 3 bases, with 23 bases left between them. Germline V lookup: CDR1 MGHRA, CDR2 YSYEKL. The CDR3 extends over 17 amino acids. CDR3 in amino acids: CASSRGILTGQSYEQYF. Written as DNA, the CDR3 is TGCGCCAGCAGCAGGGGTATATTGACAGGTCAAAGCTACGAGCAGTACTTC.

The chain recombines TRBV27 with TRBJ2-2, with 10 bases fitting TRBD2. CDR3 length: 18 amino acids. The germline V gene has CDR1 MNHEY and CDR2 SMNVEV (reference sequence). V shed 6 bases and J 7 bases; nucleotides not matched to a gene: 17. The CDR3 DNA is TGTGCCAGCAGAGGTCAGCGGCAGGGACTAGCGTTTATCGGGGAGCTGTTTTTT. Translation: CASRGQRQGLAFIGELFF.

This clone was recorded only once. The J gene is TRBJ1-2, the V gene TRBV28; weak D call: TRBD1 (5 bases). This CDR3 has 15 residues. Trimming left V 4 bases short and J 4 bases short, with 16 bases between. The V gene's germline CDR1 is MDHEN and CDR2 SYDVKM. The CDR3 reads CASSYDSLSIYGYTF. The CDR3 DNA reads TGTGCCAGCAGTTATGACAGCTTAAGCATCTATGGCTACACCTTC.

This clone was observed a few times. The chain recombines TRBV5-1 with TRBJ2-3, with a weak D call TRBD1 (6 bases). From germline, CDR1 is SGHRS and CDR2 YFSETQ. The V end lost 1 base, the J end lost 1 base, and 22 bases lay between the germline ends. The CDR3 spans 19 residues. The CDR3 DNA reads TGCGCCAGCAGCTTGCTTGGGGACACCCGAGGTGGCCGCACAGATACGCAGTATTTT. This sequence encodes CASSLLGDTRGGRTDTQYF.

The chain carries TRBV29-1 and TRBJ1-2; the match to TRBD1 covers 8 bases. V shed 3 bases and J 8 bases; nucleotides not matched to a gene: 8. Germline V gives CDR1 SQVTM, CDR2 ANQGSEA. The CDR3 is made up of 13 amino acids. CDR3 coding DNA: TGCAGCGTTGAGGGGCAGGGGGCGCAAGGCTACACCTTC. This sequence encodes CSVEGQGAQGYTF.

The chain employs TRBV28 and TRBJ1-3; a possible D gene is TRBD1 (5 bases). V was clipped by 3 bases and J by 1 base, with 7 bases between them. CDR1 and CDR2 from the germline V gene are MDHEN and SYDVKM. The length of the CDR3 is 14 residues. CDR3 sequence: CASSFGGSGNTIYF. CDR3 nucleotides: TGTGCCAGCAGTTTCGGGGGTTCTGGAAACACCATATATTTT.

The rearrangement joins TRBV11-3 to TRBJ2-7; 9 nucleotides line up with TRBD1. This CDR3 region has 16 residues. The trim removed 7 bases at V and 6 bases at J, leaving 16 bases unmatched. Germline V gene data show CDR1 as SGHNT and CDR2 as YENEEA. The CDR3 loop is CASTSIAGQGFVEQYF. The CDR3 DNA reads TGTGCCAGCACCTCGATTGCAGGACAGGGGTTTGTCGAGCAGTACTTC.

The V gene is TRBV6-6, the J gene TRBJ1-2; D not certain. V was shortened by 2 bases and J by 4 bases, with 11 bases between the two germline ends. The CDR3 loop spans 14 amino acids. The germline V gene has CDR1 MNHNY and CDR2 SVGAGI (reference sequence). CDR3: CASSYEGNSYGYTF. Here the CDR3 DNA reads TGTGCCAGCAGTTACGAGGGAAACAGCTATGGCTACACCTTC.

The chain employs TRBV5-1 and TRBJ1-6, with 7 bases identical to TRBD1. J lost 0 bases, V lost 4 bases, and 10 bases had no gene match. CDR1 is SGHRS, CDR2 YFSETQ, per germline. This CDR3 has 18 amino acids. CDR3 sequence reads: CASSPKTGVASYNSPLHF. The CDR3 region has the DNA TGCGCCAGCAGCCCGAAAACAGGGGTCGCCTCCTATAATTCACCCCTCCACTTT. The whole variable domain, filled in from reference TRBV5-1 and TRBJ1-6, reads KAGVTQTPRYLIKTRGQQVTLSCSPISGHRSVSWYQQTPGQGLQFLFEYFSETQRNKGNFPGRFSGRQFSNSRSEMNVSTLELGDSALYLCASSPKTGVASYNSPLHFGNGTRLTVT.

This sequence joins TRBV10-3 and TRBJ1-1; TRBD1 is a possible D gene (6 bases). Trimming shortened V by 3 bases and J by 2 bases, and 22 bases separated the two germline ends. The germline V gene encodes CDR1 ENHRY and CDR2 SYGVKD. The CDR3 loop spans 18 amino acids. Here the CDR3 DNA reads TGTGCCATCAGTGACCCCCAGGGAACAGGGCGGATAAACACTGAAGCTTTCTTT. This gives the protein CAISDPQGTGRINTEAFF.

This clone came up once. This chain links TRBV27 with TRBJ1-2; D unresolved. V gave up 5 bases and J gave up 5 bases, with 12 bases separating them. Germline CDR1 MNHEY, CDR2 SMNVEV (reference sequence). The CDR3 is made up of 13 amino acids. The CDR3 bases are TGTGCCAGCAGTCCGCGACGGAGTTATGGCTACACCTTC. Translated, it gives CASSPRRSYGYTF.

As DNA, the CDR3 is TGCGCCAGCAGCTTAAAGGGGGCCGTAGCCAAAAACATTCAGTACTTC. As protein: CASSLKGAVAKNIQYF. The chain employs TRBV5-1 and TRBJ2-4; 7 bases are shared with TRBD1. In germline, CDR1 is SGHRS, CDR2 YFSETQ. Trimming took 2 bases from V and 0 from J; bases not matched to a gene: 5. The CDR3 loop spans 16 amino acids.

The V gene is TRBV7-9, the J gene TRBJ2-7; the D gene is possibly TRBD1 (5 bases). The CDR3 contains 14 residues. Per the germline V gene, CDR1 is SEHNR and CDR2 is FQNEAQ (reference sequence). Trimming took off 5 bases at V and 2 bases at J, with 13 bases between the two ends. CDR3: CASSQTEFTYEQYF. In DNA, the CDR3 is TGTGCCAGCAGCCAGACAGAGTTTACCTACGAGCAGTACTTC.